This TCR beta chain derives from a study of T cells in Graves' hyperthyroidism and ophthalmopathy. V lost 4 bases and J 3 bases, leaving 24 bases between the germline ends. The CDR3 length is 17 residues. Germline V gene lookup returns CDR1 SQVTM and CDR2 ANQGSEA. The investigators amplified TCR beta CDR3 regions from RNA transcripts. The HTBI set primed first-round TCR CDR3 RT-PCR. MiXCR was run by TCRdb on the multiplex PCR reads, yielding one entry per CDR3 protein. The table shows 300,000 to 400,000 distinct CDR3 sequences, with about 18% occurring only once. This clonotype was seen at least ten times.

Sequenced input: blood. This chain joins TRBV29-1 and TRBJ2-5; perhaps D is TRBD1 or TRBD2 (6 bases each). This TCR was recovered from a man in his late teens or twenties with Graves' ophthalmopathy. Written as DNA, the CDR3 is TGCAGCGTTGCCTTCGACGCCTGGGGGGCGCGGGAAGAGACCCAGTACTTC. Amino acids: CSVAFDAWGAREETQYF.